This T cell receptor (beta chain) was obtained from a study of cytomegalovirus exposure and HLA in healthy donors (TCRdb year 2017). Regarding the research as a whole: The 650 to 800 repertoires of the first cohort and the roughly 120 validation repertoires were produced on the same platform, according to a later analysis. The study aimed to test whether cataloging public T cell receptors could reveal signatures of past pathogen exposure. To predict cytomegalovirus infection status, the study brought together high-throughput TCR immunosequencing, statistical association of individual TCRs with disease status, and machine learning. A separate validation cohort of roughly 130 different subjects was used in addition to the approximately 670-subject first cohort. The paper as a whole reports these results and caveats: Three of the identified cytomegalovirus-associated TCR beta chains were confirmed in vitro to be specific for cytomegalovirus antigens. The validation cohort had no HLA typing available for a later analysis, so co-occurrence within that cohort was assessed over all 120 or so repertoires. Most TCR sequences were seen in very few donors, while some public TCRs were found in many individuals. In the study, about 150 TCR beta chains were listed as associated with cytomegalovirus. In a later analysis, TCRs clustered in the first cohort were found to also tend to co-occur in the 120 or so validation repertoires, with 94% of cluster scores above 0. It was suggested by the authors that the approach could potentially be generalized to other disease states and immunological phenotypes. The classifier was reported to diagnose cytomegalovirus status with high specificity and sensitivity in both the original and validation cohorts.

Libraries were constructed by the immunoSEQ multiplex PCR assay. From the authors' description of their analysis: A statistical classification framework was developed to diagnose cytomegalovirus status using the catalog of TCR beta chain sequences. Imported from immuneACCESS, the table was reduced by TCRdb to in-frame sequences with V and J called. These copies leave out some clones; in studies compared against another copy, an unresolved V gene accounts for under half, and the cause of the remainder is not known. Clone size and the V and J calls come from that table; the DNA yielded D and trimming. In this sample the table shows 130,000 or so clones, roughly 91% of which occur a single time. The leading ten clones occupy about 3.7% of the sample. For this chain, trimming is 4 bases at the V end and 2 bases at the J end, and the number of junction bases without a gene match is 8. The CDR3 contains 15 residues, cysteine and phenylalanine counted. Just CDR3 DNA is preserved here, 45 bases in frame from base 1. The germline V gene provides CDR1 SGDLS and CDR2 YYNGEE.

The donors were included in the validation cohort of 130 or so subjects, a group kept apart from the roughly 700-subject first cohort. In regard to this clone: Its antigen is unknown. No much larger clone is present one base from it, and per-base qualities are unavailable.

This receptor chain uses TRBV9 and TRBJ2-7; TRBD2 aligns with 8 central bases. Input material: PBMCs. The origin of this receptor is a man in his thirties or forties in good health and CMV-seronegative. CDR3 sequence: CASSTNRGGAYEQYF. DNA sequence: TGTGCCAGCAGCACAAACCGGGGGGGAGCCTACGAGCAGTACTTC.